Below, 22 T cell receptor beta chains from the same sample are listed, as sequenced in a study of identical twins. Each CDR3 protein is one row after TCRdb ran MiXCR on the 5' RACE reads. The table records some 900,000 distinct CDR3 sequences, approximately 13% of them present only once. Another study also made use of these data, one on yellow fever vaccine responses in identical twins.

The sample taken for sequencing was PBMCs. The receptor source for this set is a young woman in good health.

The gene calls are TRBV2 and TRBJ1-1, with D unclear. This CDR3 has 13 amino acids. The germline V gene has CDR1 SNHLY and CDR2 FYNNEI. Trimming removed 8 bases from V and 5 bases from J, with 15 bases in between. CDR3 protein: CASGSGGLTEAFF. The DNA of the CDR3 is TGTGCCAGCGGTTCGGGAGGGCTTACTGAAGCTTTCTTT.

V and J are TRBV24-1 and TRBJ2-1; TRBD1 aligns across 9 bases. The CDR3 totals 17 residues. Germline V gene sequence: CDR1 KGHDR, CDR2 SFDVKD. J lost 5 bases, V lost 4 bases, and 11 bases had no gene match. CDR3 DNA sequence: TGTGCCACCAGTGACTATGCCGGGACAGGGAGCCACAATGAGCAGTTCTTC. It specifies CATSDYAGTGSHNEQFF.

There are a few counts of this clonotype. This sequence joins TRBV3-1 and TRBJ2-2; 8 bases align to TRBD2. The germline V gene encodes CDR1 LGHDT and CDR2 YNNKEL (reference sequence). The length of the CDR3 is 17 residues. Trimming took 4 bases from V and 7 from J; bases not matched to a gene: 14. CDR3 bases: TGTGCCAGCAGCCTCCCATCGGGGGGGCTAGAGGTCGGGGAGCTGTTTTTT. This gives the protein CASSLPSGGLEVGELFF.

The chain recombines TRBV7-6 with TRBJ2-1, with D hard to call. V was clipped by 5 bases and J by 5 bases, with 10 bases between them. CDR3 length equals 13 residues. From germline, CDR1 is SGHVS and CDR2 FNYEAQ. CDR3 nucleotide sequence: TGTGCCAGCAGCACGATCGGCGACAATGAGCAGTTCTTC. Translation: CASSTIGDNEQFF.

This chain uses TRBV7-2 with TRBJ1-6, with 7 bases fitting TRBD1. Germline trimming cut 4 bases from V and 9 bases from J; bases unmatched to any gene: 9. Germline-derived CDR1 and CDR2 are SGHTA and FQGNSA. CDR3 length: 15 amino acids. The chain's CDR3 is CASSSAGQPGSPLHF. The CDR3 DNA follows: TGTGCCAGCAGCTCTGCGGGACAGCCGGGTTCACCCCTCCACTTT.

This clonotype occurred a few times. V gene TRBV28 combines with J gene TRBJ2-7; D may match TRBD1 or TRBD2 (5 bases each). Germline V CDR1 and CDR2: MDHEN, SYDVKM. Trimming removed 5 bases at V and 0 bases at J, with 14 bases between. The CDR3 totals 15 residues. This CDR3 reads CASSQSGTVSYEQYF. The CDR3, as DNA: TGTGCCAGCAGTCAATCCGGGACGGTCTCCTACGAGCAGTACTTC.

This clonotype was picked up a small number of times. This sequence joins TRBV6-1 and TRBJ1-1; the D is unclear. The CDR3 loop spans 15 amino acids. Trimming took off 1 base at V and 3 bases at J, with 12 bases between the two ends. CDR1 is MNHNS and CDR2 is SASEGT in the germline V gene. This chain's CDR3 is CASSEGYLRHTEAFF. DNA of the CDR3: TGTGCCAGCAGTGAAGGTTATCTCCGGCACACTGAAGCTTTCTTT.

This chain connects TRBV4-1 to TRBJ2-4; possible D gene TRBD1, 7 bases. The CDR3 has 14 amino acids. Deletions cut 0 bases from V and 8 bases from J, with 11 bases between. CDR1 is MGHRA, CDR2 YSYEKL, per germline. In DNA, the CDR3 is TGCGCCAGCAGCCAAGAGGACAGGAGGGACATTCAGTACTTC. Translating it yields CASSQEDRRDIQYF.

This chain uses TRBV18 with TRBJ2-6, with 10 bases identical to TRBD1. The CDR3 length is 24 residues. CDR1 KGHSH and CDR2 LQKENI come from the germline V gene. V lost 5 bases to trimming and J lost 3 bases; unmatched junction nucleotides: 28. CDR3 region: CASSDPGQGIRYNLGNFGANVLTF. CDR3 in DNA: TGTGCCAGCTCAGACCCGGGACAGGGGATTCGGTACAACCTGGGGAACTTTGGGGCCAACGTCCTGACTTTC.

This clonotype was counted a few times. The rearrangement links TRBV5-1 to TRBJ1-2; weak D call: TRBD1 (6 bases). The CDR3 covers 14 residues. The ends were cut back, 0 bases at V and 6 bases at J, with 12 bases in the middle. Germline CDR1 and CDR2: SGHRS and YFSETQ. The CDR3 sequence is CASSLDDRLNGYTF. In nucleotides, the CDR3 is TGCGCCAGCAGCTTGGATGACAGGTTGAATGGCTACACCTTC.

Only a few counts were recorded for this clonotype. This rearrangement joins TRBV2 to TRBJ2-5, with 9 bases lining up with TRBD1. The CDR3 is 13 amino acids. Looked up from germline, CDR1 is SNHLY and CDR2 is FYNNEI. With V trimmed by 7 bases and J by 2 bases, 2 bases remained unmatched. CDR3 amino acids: CASTGQGQETQYF. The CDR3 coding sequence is TGTGCCAGCACCGGACAGGGGCAAGAGACCCAGTACTTC.

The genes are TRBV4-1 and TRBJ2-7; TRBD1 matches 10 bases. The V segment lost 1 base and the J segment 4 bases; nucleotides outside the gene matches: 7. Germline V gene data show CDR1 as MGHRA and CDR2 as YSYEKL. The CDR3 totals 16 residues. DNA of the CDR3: TGCGCCAGCAGCCAAGGGACAGGGGGACAGGCATACGAGCAGTACGTC. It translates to CASSQGTGGQAYEQYV.

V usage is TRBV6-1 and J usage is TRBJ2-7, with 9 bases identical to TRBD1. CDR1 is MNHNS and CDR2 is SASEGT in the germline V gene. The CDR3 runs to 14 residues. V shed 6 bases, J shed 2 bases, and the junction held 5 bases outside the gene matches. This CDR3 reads CASRVDRGPYEQYF. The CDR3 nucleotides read TGTGCCAGCAGAGTGGACAGGGGTCCCTACGAGCAGTACTTC.

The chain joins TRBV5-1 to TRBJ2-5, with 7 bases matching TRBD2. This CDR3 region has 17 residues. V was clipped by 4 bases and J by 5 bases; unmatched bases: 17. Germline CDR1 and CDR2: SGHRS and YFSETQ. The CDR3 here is CASSRGLAEAFGETQYF. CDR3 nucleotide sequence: TGCGCCAGCAGCAGGGGTCTAGCGGAAGCATTCGGGGAGACCCAGTACTTC.

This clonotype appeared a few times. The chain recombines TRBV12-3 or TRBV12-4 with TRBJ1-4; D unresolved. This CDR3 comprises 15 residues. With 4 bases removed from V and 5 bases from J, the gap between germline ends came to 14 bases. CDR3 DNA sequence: TGTGCCAGCAGTTCCTCGGGCCGTAAGAATGAAAAACTGTTTTTT. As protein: CASSSSGRKNEKLFF.

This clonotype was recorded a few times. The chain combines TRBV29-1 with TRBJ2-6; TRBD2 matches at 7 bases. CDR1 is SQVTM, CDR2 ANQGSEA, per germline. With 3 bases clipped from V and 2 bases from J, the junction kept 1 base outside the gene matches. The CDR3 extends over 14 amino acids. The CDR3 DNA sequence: TGCAGCGTTGAGGGGGGGGCTGGGGCCAACGTCCTGACTTTC. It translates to CSVEGGAGANVLTF.

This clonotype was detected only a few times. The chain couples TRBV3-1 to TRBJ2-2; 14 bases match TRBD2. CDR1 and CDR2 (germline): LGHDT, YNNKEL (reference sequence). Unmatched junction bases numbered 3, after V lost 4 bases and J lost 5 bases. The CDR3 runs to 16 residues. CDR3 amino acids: CASSRGLAGATGELFF. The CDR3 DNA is TGTGCCAGCAGCCGGGGACTAGCGGGAGCGACCGGGGAGCTGTTTTTT.

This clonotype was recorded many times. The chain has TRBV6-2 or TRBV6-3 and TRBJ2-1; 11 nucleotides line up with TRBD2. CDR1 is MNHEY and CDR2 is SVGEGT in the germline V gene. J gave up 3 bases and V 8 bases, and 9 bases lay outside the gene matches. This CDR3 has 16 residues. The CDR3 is CASLPLAGGNYNEQFF. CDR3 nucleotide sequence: TGTGCCAGCCTCCCTCTAGCGGGAGGAAACTACAATGAGCAGTTCTTC.

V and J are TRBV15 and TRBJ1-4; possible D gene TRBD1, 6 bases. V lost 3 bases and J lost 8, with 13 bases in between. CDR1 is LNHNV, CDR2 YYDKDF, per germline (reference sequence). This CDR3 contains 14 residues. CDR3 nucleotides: TGTGCCACCAGCAGGGGACAACAGGGCGAAAAACTGTTTTTT. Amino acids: CATSRGQQGEKLFF. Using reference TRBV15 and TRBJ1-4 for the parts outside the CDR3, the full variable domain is DAMVIQNPRYQVTQFGKPVTLSCSQTLNHNVMYWYQQKSSQAPKLLFHYYDKDFNNEADTPDNFQSRRPNTSFCFLDIRSPGLGDTAMYLCATSRGQQGEKLFFGSGTQLSVL.

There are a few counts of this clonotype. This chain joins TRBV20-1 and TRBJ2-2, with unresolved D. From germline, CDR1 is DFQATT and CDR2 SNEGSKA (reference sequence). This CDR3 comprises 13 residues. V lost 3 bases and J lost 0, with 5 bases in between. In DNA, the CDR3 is TGCAGTGCTAGGATGGCGAACACCGGGGAGCTGTTTTTT. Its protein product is CSARMANTGELFF.

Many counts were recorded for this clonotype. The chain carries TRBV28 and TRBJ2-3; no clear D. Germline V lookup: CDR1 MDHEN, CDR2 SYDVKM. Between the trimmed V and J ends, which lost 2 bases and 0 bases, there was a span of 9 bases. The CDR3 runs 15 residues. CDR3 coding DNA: TGTGCCAGCAGTTTAGAACTCCCTAGCACAGATACGCAGTATTTT. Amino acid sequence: CASSLELPSTDTQYF.

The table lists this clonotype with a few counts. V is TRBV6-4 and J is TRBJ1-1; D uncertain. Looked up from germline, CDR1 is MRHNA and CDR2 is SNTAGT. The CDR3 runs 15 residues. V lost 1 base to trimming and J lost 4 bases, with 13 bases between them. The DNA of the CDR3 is TGTGCCAGCAGTGACTGGGATACGCGGGCCACTGAAGCTTTCTTT. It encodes CASSDWDTRATEAFF.